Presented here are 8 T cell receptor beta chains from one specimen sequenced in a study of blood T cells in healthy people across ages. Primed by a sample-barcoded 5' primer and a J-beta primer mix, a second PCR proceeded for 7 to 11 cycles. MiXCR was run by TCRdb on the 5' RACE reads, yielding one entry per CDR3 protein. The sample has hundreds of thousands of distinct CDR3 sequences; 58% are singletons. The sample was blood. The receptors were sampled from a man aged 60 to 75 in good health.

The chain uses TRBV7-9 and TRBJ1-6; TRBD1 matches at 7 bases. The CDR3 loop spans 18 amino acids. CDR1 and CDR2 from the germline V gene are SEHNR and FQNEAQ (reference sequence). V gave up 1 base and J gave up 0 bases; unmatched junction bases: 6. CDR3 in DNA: TGTGCCAGCAGCTTAGATTCGGGACAGAGCTCCTATAATTCACCCCTCCACTTT. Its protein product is CASSLDSGQSSYNSPLHF.

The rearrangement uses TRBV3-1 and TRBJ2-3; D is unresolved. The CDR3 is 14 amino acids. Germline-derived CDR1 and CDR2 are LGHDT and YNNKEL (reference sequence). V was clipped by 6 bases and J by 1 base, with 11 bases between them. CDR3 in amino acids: CASSQSPRTDTQYF. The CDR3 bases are TGTGCCAGCAGTCAATCACCTCGCACAGATACGCAGTATTTT.

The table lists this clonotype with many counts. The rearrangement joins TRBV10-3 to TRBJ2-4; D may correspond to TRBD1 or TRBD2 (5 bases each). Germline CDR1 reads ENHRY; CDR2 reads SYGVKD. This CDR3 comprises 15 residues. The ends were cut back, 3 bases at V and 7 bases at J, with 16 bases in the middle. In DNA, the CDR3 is TGTGCCATCAGTGAAAGGGCAGGGACGGGTAACATTCAGTACTTC. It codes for CAISERAGTGNIQYF.

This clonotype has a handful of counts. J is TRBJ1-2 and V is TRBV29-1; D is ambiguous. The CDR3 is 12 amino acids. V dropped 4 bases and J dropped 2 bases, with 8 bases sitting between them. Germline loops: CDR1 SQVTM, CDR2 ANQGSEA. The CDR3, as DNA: TGCAGCGTTGGGGCACCAAACTATGGCTACACCTTC. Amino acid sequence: CSVGAPNYGYTF. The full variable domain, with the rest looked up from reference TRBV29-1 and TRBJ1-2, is SAVISQKPSRDICQRGTSLTIQCQVDSQVTMMFWYRQQPGQSLTLIATANQGSEATYESGFVIDKFPISRPNLTFSTLTVSNMSPEDSSIYLCSVGAPNYGYTFGSGTRLTVV.

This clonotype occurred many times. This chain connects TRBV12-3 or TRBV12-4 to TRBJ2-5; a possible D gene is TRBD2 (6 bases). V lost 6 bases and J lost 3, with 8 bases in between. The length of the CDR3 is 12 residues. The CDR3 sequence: CASSRGEETQYF. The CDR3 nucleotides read TGTGCCAGCAGCCGCGGGGAAGAGACCCAGTACTTC.

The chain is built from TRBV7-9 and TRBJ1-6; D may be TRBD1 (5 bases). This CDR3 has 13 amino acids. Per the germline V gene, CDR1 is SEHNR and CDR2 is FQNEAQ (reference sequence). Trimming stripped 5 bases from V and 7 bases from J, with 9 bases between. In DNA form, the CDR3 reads TGTGCCAGCAGCATGACAGAAAATTCACCCCTCCACTTT. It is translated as CASSMTENSPLHF.

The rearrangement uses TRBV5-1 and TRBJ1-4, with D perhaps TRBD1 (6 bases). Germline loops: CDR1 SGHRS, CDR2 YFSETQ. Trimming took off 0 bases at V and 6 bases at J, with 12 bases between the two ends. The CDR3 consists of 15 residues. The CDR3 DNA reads TGCGCCAGCAGCTTGGCAGGGGCAGAGGATGAAAAACTGTTTTTT. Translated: CASSLAGAEDEKLFF.

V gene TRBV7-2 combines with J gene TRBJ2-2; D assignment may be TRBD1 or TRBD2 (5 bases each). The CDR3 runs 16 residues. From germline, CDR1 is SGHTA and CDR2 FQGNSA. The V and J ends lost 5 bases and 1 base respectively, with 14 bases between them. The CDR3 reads CASSRYRTQNTGELFF. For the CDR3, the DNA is TGTGCCAGCAGCCGTTACAGGACTCAGAACACCGGGGAGCTGTTTTTT.